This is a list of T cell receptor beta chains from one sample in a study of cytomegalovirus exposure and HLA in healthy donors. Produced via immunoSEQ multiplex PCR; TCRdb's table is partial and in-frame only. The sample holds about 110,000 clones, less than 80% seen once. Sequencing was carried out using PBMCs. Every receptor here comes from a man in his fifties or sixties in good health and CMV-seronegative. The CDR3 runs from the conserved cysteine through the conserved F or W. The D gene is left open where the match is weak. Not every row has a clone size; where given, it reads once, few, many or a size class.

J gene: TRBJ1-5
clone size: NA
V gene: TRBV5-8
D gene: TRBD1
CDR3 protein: CASSRGQGDQPQHF
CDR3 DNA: TGTGCCAGCAGCCGGGGACAGGGTGATCAGCCCCAGCATTTT

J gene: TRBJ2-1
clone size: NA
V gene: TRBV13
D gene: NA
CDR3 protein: CASTERSSYNEQFF
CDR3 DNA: TGTGCCAGCACCGAGAGGAGCTCCTACAATGAGCAGTTCTTC

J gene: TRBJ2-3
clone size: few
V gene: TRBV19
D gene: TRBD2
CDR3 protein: CASRSSGASTDTQYF
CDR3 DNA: TGTGCCAGTAGGTCCAGCGGGGCTAGCACAGATACGCAGTATTTT

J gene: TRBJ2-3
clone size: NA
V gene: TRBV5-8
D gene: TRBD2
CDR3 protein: CASSLEGLAGGYTDTQYF
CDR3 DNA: TGTGCCAGCAGCTTGGAGGGACTAGCGGGGGGATACACAGATACGCAGTATTTT

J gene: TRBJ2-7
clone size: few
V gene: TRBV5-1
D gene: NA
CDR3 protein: CASSRLLGGSYEQYF
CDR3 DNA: TGCGCCAGCAGCCGCCTTCTCGGGGGCTCCTACGAGCAGTACTTC

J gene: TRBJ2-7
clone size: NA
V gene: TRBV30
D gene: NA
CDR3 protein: CAWSGAGPYEQYF
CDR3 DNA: TGTGCCTGGAGTGGCGCAGGGCCCTACGAGCAGTACTTC

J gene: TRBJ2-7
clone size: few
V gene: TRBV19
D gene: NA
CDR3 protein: CASSETGKVTYEQYF
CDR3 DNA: TGTGCCAGTAGCGAAACAGGGAAAGTGACCTACGAGCAGTACTTC

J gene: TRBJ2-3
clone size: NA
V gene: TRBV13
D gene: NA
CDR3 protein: CASSRDYRRGFTDTQYF
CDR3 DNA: TGTGCCAGCAGCCGGGACTACCGGAGGGGGTTCACAGATACGCAGTATTTT

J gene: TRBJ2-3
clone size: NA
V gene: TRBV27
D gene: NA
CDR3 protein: CASRVGGYSTDTQYF
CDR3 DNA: TGTGCCAGCAGAGTAGGCGGATACTCCACAGATACGCAGTATTTT

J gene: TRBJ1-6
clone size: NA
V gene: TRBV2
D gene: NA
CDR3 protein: CASSEGRVNSPLHF
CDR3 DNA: TGTGCCAGCAGTGAAGGCAGGGTGAATTCACCCCTCCACTTT

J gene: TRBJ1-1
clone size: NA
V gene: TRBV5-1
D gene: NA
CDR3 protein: CASSSLGQSNTEAFF
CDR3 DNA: TGCGCCAGCAGCTCCCTCGGACAGTCGAACACTGAAGCTTTCTTT

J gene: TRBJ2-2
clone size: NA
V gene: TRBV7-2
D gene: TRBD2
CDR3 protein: CASSFGLAGIGELFF
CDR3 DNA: TGTGCCAGCAGCTTCGGACTAGCGGGGATCGGGGAGCTGTTTTTT

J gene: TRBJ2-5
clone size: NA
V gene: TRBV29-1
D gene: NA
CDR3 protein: CSVGGLGETQYF
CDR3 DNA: TGCAGCGTGGGGGGACTGGGGGAGACCCAGTACTTC